What follows is one T cell receptor beta chain and its context. This record comes from a study of blood T cell repertoires in COVID-19. Sequenced by immunoSEQ multiplex PCR; TCRdb stores in-frame clones only, minus some. The repertoire holds about 150,000 clones, with around 87% as singletons. The ends lost 0 bases at V and 0 bases at J; junction bases unmatched: 3. The germline V gene encodes CDR1 SGHKS and CDR2 YYEKEE (reference sequence). The CDR3 sequence is 15 residues long. The V and J genes are TRBV5-5 and TRBJ2-7; 7 bases agree with TRBD2. The source of this sequence is a woman in her forties with acute or convalescent COVID-19. The sample consisted of peripheral blood. DNA for the CDR3: TGTGCCAGCAGCTTGGGAGCGGGGAGCTCCTACGAGCAGTACTTC. Residues: CASSLGAGSSYEQYF.